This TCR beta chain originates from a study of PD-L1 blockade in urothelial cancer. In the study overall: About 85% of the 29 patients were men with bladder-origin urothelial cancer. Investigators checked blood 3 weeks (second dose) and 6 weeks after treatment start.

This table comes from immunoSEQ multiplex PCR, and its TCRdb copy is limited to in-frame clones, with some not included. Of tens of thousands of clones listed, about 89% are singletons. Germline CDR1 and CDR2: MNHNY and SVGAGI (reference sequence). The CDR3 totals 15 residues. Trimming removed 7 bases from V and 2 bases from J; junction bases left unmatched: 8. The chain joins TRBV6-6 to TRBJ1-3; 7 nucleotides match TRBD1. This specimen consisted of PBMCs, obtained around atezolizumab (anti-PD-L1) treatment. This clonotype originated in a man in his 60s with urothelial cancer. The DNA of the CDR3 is TGTGCCAGCACCGTATCCGGGACAGCTGGAAACACCATATATTTT. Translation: CASTVSGTAGNTIYF.